Sequencing of this TCR beta chain was carried out in a study of OX40 agonist ivuxolimab in advanced cancers. The table came from immunoSEQ multiplex PCR; TCRdb's copy has only in-frame clones and leaves some out. The sample has just over 90,000 clones; roughly 94% are singletons. To note about this clone: Its specificity is unknown.

The V end was cut by 2 bases, the J end by 3 bases, with 1 base between. This CDR3 spans 11 amino acids. Germline CDR1 SGHVS, CDR2 FNYEAQ. Overall study findings and caveats: Low normalized T-cell clonal expansion was additionally recorded for some nonresponders. CD4+ T cells averaged fewer expanded clones than CD8+ T cells. The study observed clonal expansion of CD4+ and CD8+ blood T cells by week 6 at 0.1 to 3.0 mg/kg.

This rearrangement joins TRBV7-6 to TRBJ1-1; no clear D gene. The input for sequencing was CD4+ or CD8+ T cells sorted from blood, taken in a trial of the OX40 agonist ivuxolimab. The source is an adult with an advanced solid tumor such as melanoma, head and neck, liver or kidney cancer. For the CDR3, the DNA is TGTGCCAGCAGCTTATACACTGAAGCTTTCTTT. This sequence encodes CASSLYTEAFF. The variable domain in full, with the rest retrieved from reference TRBV7-6 and TRBJ1-1, is GAGVSQSPRYKVTKRGQDVALRCDPISGHVSLYWYRQALGQGPEFLTYFNYEAQQDKSGLPNDRFSAERPEGSISTLTIQRTEQRDSAMYRCASSLYTEAFFGQGTRLTVV.